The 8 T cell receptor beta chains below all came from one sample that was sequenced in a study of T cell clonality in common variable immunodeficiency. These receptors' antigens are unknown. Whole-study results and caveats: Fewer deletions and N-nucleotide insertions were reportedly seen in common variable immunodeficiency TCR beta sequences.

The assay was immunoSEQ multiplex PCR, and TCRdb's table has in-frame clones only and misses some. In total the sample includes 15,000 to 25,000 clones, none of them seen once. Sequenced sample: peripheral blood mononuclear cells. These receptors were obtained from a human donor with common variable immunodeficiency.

The CDR3 sequence is CASSMMDRAYQETQYF. The sequenced part of the CDR3 DNA is TGTGCCAGTAGTATGATGGACAGGGCGTACCAAGAGACC. The V and J genes are TRBV19 and TRBJ2-5; TRBD1 matches at 8 bases. The CDR3 extends 3 residues past the end of the read, so its final part is completed from the germline J gene. Germline V CDR1 and CDR2: LNHDA, SQIVND (reference sequence). V shed 3 bases, J shed 0 bases, and the junction held 6 bases outside the gene matches. The CDR3 sequence is 16 residues long.

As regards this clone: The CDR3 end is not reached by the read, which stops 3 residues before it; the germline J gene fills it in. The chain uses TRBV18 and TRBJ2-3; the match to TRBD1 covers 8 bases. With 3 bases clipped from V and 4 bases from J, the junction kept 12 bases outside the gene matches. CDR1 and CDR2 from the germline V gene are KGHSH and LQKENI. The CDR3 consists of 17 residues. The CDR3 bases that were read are TGTGCCAGCTCACCTAATCAGGCAGGGGGCGCAGCAGATACG. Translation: CASSPNQAGGAADT. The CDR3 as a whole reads CASSPNQAGGAADTQYF.

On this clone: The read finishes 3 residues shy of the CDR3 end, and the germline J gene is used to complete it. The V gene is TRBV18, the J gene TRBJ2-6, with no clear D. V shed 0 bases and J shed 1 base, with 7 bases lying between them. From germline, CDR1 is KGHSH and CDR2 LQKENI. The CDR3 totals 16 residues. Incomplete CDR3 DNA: TGTGCCAGCTCACCACCGGCCGGGTCTGGGGCCAACGTC. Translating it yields CASSPPAGSGANV. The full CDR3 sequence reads CASSPPAGSGANVLTF.

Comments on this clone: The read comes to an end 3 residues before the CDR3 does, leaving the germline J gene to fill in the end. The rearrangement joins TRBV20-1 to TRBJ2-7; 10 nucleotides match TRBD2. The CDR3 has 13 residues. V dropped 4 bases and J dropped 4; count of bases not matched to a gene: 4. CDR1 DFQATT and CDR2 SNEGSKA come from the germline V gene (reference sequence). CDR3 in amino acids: CSATGTSAYEQYF. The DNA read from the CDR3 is TGCAGTGCTACCGGGACTAGCGCATACGAG.

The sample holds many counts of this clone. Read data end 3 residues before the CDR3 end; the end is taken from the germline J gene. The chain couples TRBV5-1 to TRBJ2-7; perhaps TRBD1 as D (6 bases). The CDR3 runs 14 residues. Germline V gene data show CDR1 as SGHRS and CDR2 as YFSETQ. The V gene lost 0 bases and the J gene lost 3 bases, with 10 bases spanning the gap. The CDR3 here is CASSLVDRDYEQYF. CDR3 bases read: TGCGCCAGCAGCTTGGTGGACAGAGACTACGAG.

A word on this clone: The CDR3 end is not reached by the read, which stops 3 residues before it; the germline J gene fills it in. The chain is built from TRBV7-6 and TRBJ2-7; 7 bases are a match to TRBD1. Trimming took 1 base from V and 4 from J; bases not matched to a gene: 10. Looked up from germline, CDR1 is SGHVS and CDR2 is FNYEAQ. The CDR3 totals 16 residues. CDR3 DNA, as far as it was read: TGTGCCAGCAGCTTAGGTAGTAGGGACAGCTCGTACGAG. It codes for CASSLGSRDSSYE. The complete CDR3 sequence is CASSLGSRDSSYEQYF.

The covered CDR3 bases are TGTGCCAGCAGTGACGCTCTAAGAGAGACC. Translation gives CASSDALRET. The complete CDR3 protein is CASSDALRETQYF. The rearrangement joins TRBV2 to TRBJ2-5; no clear D gene. The CDR3 extends 3 residues past the end of the read, so its final part is completed from the germline J gene. V was cut by 3 bases and J by 4 bases, with 9 bases left in between. CDR1 is SNHLY and CDR2 is FYNNEI in the germline V gene. This CDR3 spans 13 amino acids.

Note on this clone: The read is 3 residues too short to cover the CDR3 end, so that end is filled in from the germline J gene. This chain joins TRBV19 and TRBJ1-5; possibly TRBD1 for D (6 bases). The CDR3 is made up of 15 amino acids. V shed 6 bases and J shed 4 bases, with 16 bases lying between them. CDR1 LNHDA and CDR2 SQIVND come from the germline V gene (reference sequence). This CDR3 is CASSAGDWVNQPQHF. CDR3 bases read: TGTGCCAGTAGCGCAGGGGATTGGGTGAATCAGCCC.